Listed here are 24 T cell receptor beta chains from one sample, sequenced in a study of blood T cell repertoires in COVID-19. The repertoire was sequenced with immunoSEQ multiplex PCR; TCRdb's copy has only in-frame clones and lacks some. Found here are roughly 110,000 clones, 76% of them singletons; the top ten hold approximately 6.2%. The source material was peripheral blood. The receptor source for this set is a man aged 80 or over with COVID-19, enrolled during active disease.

The CDR3 bases are TGTGCCAGTAGTATTATCCCCCGCGGGACCCAGTACTTC. It specifies CASSIIPRGTQYF. V usage is TRBV19 and J usage is TRBJ2-5, with D unclear. V was trimmed by 3 bases and J by 7 bases, leaving 12 bases between them. Germline CDR1 LNHDA, CDR2 SQIVND (reference sequence). The CDR3 has 13 amino acids.

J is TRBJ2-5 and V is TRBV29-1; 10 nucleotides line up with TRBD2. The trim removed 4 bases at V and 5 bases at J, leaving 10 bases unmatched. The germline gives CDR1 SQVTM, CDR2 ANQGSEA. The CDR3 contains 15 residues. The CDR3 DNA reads TGCAGCGTTGTTGGTCTAGCGGGAGCTCGGGAGACCCAGTACTTC. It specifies CSVVGLAGARETQYF.

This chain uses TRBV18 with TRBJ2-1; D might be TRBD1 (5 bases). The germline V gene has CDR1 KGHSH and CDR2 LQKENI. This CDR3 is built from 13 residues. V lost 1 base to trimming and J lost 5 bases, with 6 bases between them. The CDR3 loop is CASSPLRDNEQFF. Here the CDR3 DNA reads TGTGCCAGCTCACCACTCAGGGACAATGAGCAGTTCTTC.

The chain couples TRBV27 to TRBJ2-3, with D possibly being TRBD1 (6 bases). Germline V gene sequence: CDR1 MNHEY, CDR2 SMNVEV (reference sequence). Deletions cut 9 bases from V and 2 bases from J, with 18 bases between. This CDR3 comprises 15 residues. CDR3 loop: CASADSGHPTDTQYF. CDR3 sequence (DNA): TGTGCCAGTGCCGATTCGGGACACCCCACAGATACGCAGTATTTT.

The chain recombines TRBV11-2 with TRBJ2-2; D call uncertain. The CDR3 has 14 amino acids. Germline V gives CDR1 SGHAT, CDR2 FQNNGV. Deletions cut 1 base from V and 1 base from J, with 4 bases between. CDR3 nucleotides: TGTGCCAGCAGCTTAGGCGGGAACACCGGGGAGCTGTTTTTT. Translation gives CASSLGGNTGELFF.

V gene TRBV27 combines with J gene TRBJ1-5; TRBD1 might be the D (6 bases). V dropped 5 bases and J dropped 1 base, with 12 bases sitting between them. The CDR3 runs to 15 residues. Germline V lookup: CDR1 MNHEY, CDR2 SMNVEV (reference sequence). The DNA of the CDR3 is TGTGCCAGCAGTCCTTGGGGGGGCAGCAATCAGCCCCAGCATTTT. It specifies CASSPWGGSNQPQHF.

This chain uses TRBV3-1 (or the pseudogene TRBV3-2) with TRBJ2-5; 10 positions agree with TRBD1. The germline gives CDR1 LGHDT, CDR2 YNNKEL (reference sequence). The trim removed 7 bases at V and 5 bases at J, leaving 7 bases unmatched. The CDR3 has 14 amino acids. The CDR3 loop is CASTGDRGPETQYF. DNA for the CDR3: TGTGCCAGCACTGGTGACAGGGGGCCGGAGACCCAGTACTTC.

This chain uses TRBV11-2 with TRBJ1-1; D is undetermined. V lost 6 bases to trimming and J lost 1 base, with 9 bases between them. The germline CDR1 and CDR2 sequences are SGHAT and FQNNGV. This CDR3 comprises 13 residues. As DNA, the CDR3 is TGTGCCAGCAGGACGCGGCGGAACACTGAAGCTTTCTTT. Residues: CASRTRRNTEAFF.

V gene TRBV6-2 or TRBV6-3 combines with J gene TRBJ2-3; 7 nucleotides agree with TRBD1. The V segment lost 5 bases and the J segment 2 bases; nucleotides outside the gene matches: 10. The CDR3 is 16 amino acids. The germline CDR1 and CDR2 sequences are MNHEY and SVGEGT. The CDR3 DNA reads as TGTGCCAGCAGTCCACAGGGGCTCGGATACACAGATACGCAGTATTTT. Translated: CASSPQGLGYTDTQYF.

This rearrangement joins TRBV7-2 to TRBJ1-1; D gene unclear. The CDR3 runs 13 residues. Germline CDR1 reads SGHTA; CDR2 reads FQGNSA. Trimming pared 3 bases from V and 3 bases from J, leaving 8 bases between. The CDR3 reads CASSFKRDTEAFF. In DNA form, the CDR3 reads TGTGCCAGCAGCTTTAAGAGGGACACTGAAGCTTTCTTT.

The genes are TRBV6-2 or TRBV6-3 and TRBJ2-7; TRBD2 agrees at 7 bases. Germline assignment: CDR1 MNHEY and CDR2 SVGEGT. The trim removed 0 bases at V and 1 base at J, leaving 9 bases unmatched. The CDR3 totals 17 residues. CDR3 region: CASSYSGTRDYSYEQYF. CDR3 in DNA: TGTGCCAGCAGTTACTCCGGCACTCGGGACTATTCCTACGAGCAGTACTTC.

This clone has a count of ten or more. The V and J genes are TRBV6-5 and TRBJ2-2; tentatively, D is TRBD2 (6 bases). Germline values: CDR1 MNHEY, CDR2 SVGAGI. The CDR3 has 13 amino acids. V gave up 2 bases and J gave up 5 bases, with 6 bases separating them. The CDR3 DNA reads TGTGCCAGCAGTTACGGAGGGACCGGGGAGCTGTTTTTT. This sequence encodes CASSYGGTGELFF.

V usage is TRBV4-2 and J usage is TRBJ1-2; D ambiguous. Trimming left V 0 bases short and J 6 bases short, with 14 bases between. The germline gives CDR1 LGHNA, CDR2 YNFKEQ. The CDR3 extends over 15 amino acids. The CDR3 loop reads CASSQDSFGVNGYTF. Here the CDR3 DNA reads TGTGCCAGCAGCCAAGATAGCTTTGGAGTAAATGGCTACACCTTC.

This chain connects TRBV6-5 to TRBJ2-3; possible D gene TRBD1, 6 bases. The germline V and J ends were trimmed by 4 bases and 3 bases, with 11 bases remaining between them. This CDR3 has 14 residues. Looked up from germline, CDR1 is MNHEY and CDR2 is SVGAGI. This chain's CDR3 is CASSSQGRTDTQYF. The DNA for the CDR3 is TGTGCCAGCAGTTCCCAGGGGCGGACAGATACGCAGTATTTT.

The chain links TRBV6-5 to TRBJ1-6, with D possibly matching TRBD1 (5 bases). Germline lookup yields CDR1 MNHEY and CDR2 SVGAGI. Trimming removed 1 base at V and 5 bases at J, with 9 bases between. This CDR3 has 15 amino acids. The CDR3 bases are TGTGCCAGCAGTTACTACCGCAGGGATAATTCACCCCTCCACTTT. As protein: CASSYYRRDNSPLHF.

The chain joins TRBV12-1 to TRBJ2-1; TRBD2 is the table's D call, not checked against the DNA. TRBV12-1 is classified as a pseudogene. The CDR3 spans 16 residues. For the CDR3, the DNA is TGTGCCAGCAGCCCCATAGTCTCTAGCTCCTACAATGAGCAGTTCTTC. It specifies CASSPIVSSSYNEQFF.

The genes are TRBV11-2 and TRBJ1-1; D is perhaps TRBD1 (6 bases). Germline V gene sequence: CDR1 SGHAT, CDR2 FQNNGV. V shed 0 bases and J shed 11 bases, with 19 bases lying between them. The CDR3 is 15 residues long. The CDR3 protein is CASSLDLGTSSGAFF. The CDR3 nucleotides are TGTGCCAGCAGCTTAGATCTGGGGACATCGTCCGGGGCTTTCTTT.

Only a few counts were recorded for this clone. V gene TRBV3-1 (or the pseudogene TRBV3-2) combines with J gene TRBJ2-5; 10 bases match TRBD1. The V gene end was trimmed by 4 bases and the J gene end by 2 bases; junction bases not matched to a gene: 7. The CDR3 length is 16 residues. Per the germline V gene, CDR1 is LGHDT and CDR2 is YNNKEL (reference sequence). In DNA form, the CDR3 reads TGTGCCAGCAGCCTAGCCGGGACAGGGGTTCAAGAGACCCAGTACTTC. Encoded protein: CASSLAGTGVQETQYF.

The CDR3 DNA sequence: TGTGCCAGCAGTTTAATTAGGGGCGGGGGCGTTGACACCTTC. This translates into CASSLIRGGGVDTF. The rearrangement links TRBV6-5 to TRBJ1-2, with D maybe TRBD1 (6 bases). V dropped 4 bases and J dropped 12 bases, with 21 bases sitting between them. The CDR3 has 14 residues. Germline V lookup: CDR1 MNHEY, CDR2 SVGAGI.

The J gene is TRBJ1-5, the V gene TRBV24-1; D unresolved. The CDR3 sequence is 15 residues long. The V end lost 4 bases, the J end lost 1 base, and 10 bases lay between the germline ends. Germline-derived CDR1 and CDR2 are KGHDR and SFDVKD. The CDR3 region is CATSDPARSNQPQHF. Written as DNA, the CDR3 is TGTGCCACCAGTGACCCTGCCCGGAGCAATCAGCCCCAGCATTTT.

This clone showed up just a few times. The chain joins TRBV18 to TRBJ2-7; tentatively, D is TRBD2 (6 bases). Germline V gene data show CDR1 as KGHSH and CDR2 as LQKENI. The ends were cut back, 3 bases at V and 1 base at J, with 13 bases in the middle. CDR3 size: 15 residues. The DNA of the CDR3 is TGTGCCAGCTCACCTGCAGGACTACCTTCCTACGAGCAGTACTTC. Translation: CASSPAGLPSYEQYF.

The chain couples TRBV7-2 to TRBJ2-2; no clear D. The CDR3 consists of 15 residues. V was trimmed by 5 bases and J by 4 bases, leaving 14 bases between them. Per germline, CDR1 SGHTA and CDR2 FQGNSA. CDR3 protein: CASSQNIFSTGELFF. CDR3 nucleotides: TGTGCCAGCAGCCAAAACATTTTCAGCACCGGGGAGCTGTTTTTT. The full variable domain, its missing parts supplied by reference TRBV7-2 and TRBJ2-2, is GAGVSQSPSNKVTEKGKDVELRCDPISGHTALYWYRQSLGQGLEFLIYFQGNSAPDKSGLPSDRFSAERTGGSVSTLTIQRTQQEDSAVYLCASSQNIFSTGELFFGEGSRLTVL.

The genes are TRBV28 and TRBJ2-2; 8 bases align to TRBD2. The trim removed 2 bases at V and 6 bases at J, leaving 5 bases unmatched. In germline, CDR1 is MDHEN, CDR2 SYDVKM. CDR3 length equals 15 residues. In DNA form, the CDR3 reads TGTGCCAGCAGTTTAGCGGGAGGAGGGTCCGGGGAGCTGTTTTTT. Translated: CASSLAGGGSGELFF. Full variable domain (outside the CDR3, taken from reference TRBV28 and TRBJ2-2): DVKVTQSSRYLVKRTGEKVFLECVQDMDHENMFWYRQDPGLGLRLIYFSYDVKMKEKGDIPEGYSVSREKKERFSLILESASTNQTSMYLCASSLAGGGSGELFFGEGSRLTVL.

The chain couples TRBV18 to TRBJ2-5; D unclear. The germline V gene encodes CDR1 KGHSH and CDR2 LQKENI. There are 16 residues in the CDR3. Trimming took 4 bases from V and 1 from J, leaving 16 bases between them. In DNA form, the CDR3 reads TGTGCCAGCTCACAGGCCCCACGGGTAGGCCAAGAGACCCAGTACTTC. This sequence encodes CASSQAPRVGQETQYF.